This T cell receptor beta chain comes out of a study of beta chain features in type 1 diabetes. Investigators reverse transcribed all isolated RNA, so they sequenced expressed TCRB transcripts. This table comes from immunoSEQ multiplex PCR, and its TCRdb copy is limited to in-frame clones, with some not included. Here the sample spans 640,000 or so clones, about an eighth being singletons. About this clone: The antigen is not known.

The CDR3 extends over 10 amino acids. Trimming removed 6 bases from V and 13 bases from J, with 12 bases in between. Germline values: CDR1 MNHEY, CDR2 SMNVEV (reference sequence). Only one heparinised blood draw was taken per donor, and its volume averaged about 120 mL. Study-level points and caveats: Comparison showed that naive, central memory and Treg TCRB repertoires appeared more similar among patients than among healthy donors. Type 1 diabetes patients had TCRB CDR3s that were shorter (moderately but significantly so) in all four CD4+ subsets. Fewer insertions but more deletions were seen at VDJ junctions in type 1 diabetes patients. A definitive answer on HLA type influencing TCRB rearrangement was not reached here.

The source of this sequence is a young man with type 1 diabetes. The chain combines TRBV27 with TRBJ2-5; D gene unclear. The sequenced sample consisted of naive CD4+ T cells from blood. The CDR3 spells CASRRSALYF. As DNA, the CDR3 is TGTGCCAGCAGGAGATCGGCCCTGTACTTC.